These T cell receptor beta chains were read from a single sample in a study of T cell responses to AZD1222 COVID-19 vaccine. Method: immunoSEQ multiplex PCR; TCRdb's copy keeps in-frame clones and lacks some. The sample holds 60,000 to 80,000 clones; around 90% are singletons and the top ten take 4% to 5%. This specimen was peripheral blood, taken on day 0 of AZD1222 vaccination. The receptors shown here come from an adult in good health. Both conserved end residues are part of each CDR3. The D gene is left open where the match is weak. A clone size is listed for some rows: how often the clone was seen (once, few, many), or a class if it is expanded.

. | TRBJ1-1 | TRBV19 | . | CASSIGSALNTEAFF | TGTGCCAGTAGTATAGGTTCAGCCTTGAACACTGAAGCTTTCTTT
. | TRBJ1-6 | TRBV27 | . | CASTSSYNSPLHF | TGTGCCAGCACGAGCTCCTATAATTCACCCCTCCACTTT
TRBD1 | TRBJ2-7 | TRBV5-4 | . | CASSSWTGAEQYF | TGTGCCAGCAGCTCCTGGACAGGGGCCGAGCAGTACTTC
. | TRBJ1-4 | TRBV3-1/TRBV3-2 | . | CASSQASGFATNEKLFF | TGTGCCAGCAGCCAAGCGTCGGGGTTTGCAACTAATGAAAAACTGTTTTTT
. | TRBJ2-5 | TRBV5-5 | once | CASSFQGETQYF | TGTGCCAGCAGCTTTCAGGGGGAGACCCAGTACTTC
. | TRBJ2-5 | TRBV21-1 | . | CASSKVGAGTETQYF | .
. | TRBJ1-5 | TRBV7-2 | . | CASSSPNQPQHF | TGTGCCAGCAGCTCCCCTAATCAGCCCCAGCATTTT
. | TRBJ1-2 | TRBV19 | . | CASSIQTGYGYTF | TGTGCCAGTAGTATTCAAACAGGGTATGGCTACACCTTC
. | TRBJ1-6 | TRBV11-2 | . | CASSSNRVGSPLHF | TGTGCCAGCAGCTCGAATCGGGTAGGATCACCCCTCCACTTT
. | TRBJ1-6 | TRBV2 | . | CASRDFSSYNSPLHF | TGTGCCAGCAGGGACTTTAGCTCCTATAATTCACCCCTCCACTTT
. | TRBJ2-7 | TRBV18 | . | CASSPPGGYEQYF | TGTGCCAGCTCACCTCCAGGAGGCTACGAGCAGTACTTC
. | TRBJ1-5 | TRBV3-1/TRBV3-2 | . | CASSQVGGADQPQHF | TGTGCCAGCAGCCAAGTTGGGGGGGCTGATCAGCCCCAGCATTTT
. | TRBJ1-1 | TRBV6-1 | . | CASSELLGRLNTEAFF | TGTGCCAGCAGTGAGCTTCTGGGACGGCTGAACACTGAAGCTTTCTTT
. | TRBJ2-5 | TRBV7-9 | . | CASSLSTPQETQYF | TGTGCCAGCAGCTTGAGTACACCCCAAGAGACCCAGTACTTC
. | TRBJ1-5 | TRBV12-5 | . | CASGLTGNSNQPQHF | TGTGCTAGTGGTTTGACGGGAAATAGCAATCAGCCCCAGCATTTT
. | TRBJ1-3 | TRBV2 | . | CASSVVGQLSGNTIYF | TGTGCCAGCAGTGTCGTAGGACAGCTCTCTGGAAACACCATATATTTT
TRBD1 | TRBJ1-5 | TRBV18 | once | CASSGDRVQPQHF | TGTGCCAGCTCAGGGGACAGAGTTCAGCCCCAGCATTTT
. | TRBJ1-6 | TRBV2 | few | CASSEGHTIQPLHF | TGTGCCAGCAGTGAAGGCCACACTATTCAACCCCTCCACTTT
. | TRBJ1-4 | TRBV6-5 | . | CASRRQANEKLFF | TGTGCCAGCAGAAGACAGGCAAATGAAAAACTGTTTTTT
. | TRBJ1-1 | TRBV5-1 | . | CASSLGVSGYKAFF | TGCGCCAGCAGCTTGGGGGTTAGCGGTTACAAGGCTTTCTTT
. | TRBJ1-6 | TRBV7-9 | . | CASSLQGFGSPLHF | TGTGCCAGCAGCTTACAGGGGTTTGGTTCACCCCTCCACTTT
TRBD1 | TRBJ2-3 | TRBV5-1 | . | CASSSTGVTDTQYF | TGCGCCAGCAGCTCGACAGGGGTCACAGATACGCAGTATTTT
. | TRBJ2-2 | TRBV9 | . | CKDGNTGELFF | TGTAAGGACGGGAACACCGGGGAGCTGTTTTTT
. | TRBJ2-7 | TRBV2 | . | CASRNRDSSSYEQYF | TGTGCCAGCCGTAACCGGGACTCCTCCTCCTACGAGCAGTACTTC
. | TRBJ2-2 | TRBV19 | once | CASRRTQGGVGGELFF | TGTGCCAGTAGGCGGACTCAGGGGGGGGTTGGCGGGGAGCTGTTTTTT
. | TRBJ1-2 | TRBV5-6 | . | CASSTGPYGYTF | TGTGCCAGCAGCACGGGGCCCTATGGCTACACCTTC
TRBD1 | TRBJ1-2 | TRBV19 | . | CASTSGTGVGYTF | TGTGCCAGTACCTCCGGGACAGGGGTTGGCTACACCTTC
TRBD1 | TRBJ1-1 | TRBV7-9 | . | CASSFGRGFTEAFF | TGTGCCAGCAGCTTCGGCAGGGGGTTCACTGAAGCTTTCTTT